What follows are 19 T cell receptor beta chains derived from one specimen sequenced in a study of vaccination effects on CD4 cells after COVID-19. Antigen-specific CD4+ T cell clonotypes were called by their expansion after viral peptide-pool culture in ViraFEST. Scientists isolated CD4+ T cells after a roughly 10-day culture period ended. The study found no prior SARS-CoV-2 infection in the vaccine recipients, who tested negative for nucleocapsid antibodies. Antigen specificity for these receptors is unknown. Method: immunoSEQ multiplex PCR; TCRdb's copy keeps in-frame clones and lacks some. This sample has about 73,000 clones, with approximately 74% found just once. The sample was CD4+ T cells from PBMCs cultured with HCoV-NL63 spike peptides, taken before COVID-19 vaccination. Receptors originate from a human donor who received a COVID-19 vaccine.

This clone was counted a single time. This sequence joins TRBV5-1 and TRBJ2-2, with 8 bases aligning to TRBD1. Germline values: CDR1 SGHRS, CDR2 YFSETQ. After removal of 4 bases from V and 1 base from J, the junction contained 6 bases not matched to a gene. The CDR3 runs to 16 residues. This CDR3 reads CASSPTGTGNTGELFF. The DNA of the CDR3 is TGCGCCAGCAGCCCGACCGGGACAGGGAACACCGGGGAGCTGTTTTTT.

The chain couples TRBV5-4 to TRBJ1-1; tentative D call: TRBD1 (6 bases). CDR3 length: 13 amino acids. V shed 0 bases and J shed 6 bases, with 9 bases lying between them. The germline V gene encodes CDR1 SGHNT and CDR2 YYREEE (reference sequence). Here the CDR3 DNA reads TGTGCCAGCAGCTTGGTGGGGGGCTCTGAAGCTTTCTTT. This sequence encodes CASSLVGGSEAFF.

J is TRBJ2-7 and V is TRBV2; maybe TRBD1 (5 bases). CDR1 SNHLY and CDR2 FYNNEI come from the germline V gene. Trimming took 6 bases from V and 2 from J, leaving 14 bases between them. The CDR3 has 14 residues. This CDR3 reads CASSGLGDAYEQYV. The CDR3 DNA follows: TGTGCCAGCAGCGGATTAGGGGATGCCTACGAGCAGTACGTC.

The chain's CDR3 is CASSLDREGTQYF. The CDR3 bases are TGCGCCAGCAGCTTGGACAGAGAGGGGACCCAGTACTTC. The chain combines TRBV5-1 with TRBJ2-5, with D maybe TRBD2 (5 bases). CDR1 is SGHRS, CDR2 YFSETQ, per germline. Deletions cut 0 bases from V and 7 bases from J, with 10 bases between. CDR3 length equals 13 residues. The complete variable domain, with remaining parts taken from reference TRBV5-1 and TRBJ2-5, reads KAGVTQTPRYLIKTRGQQVTLSCSPISGHRSVSWYQQTPGQGLQFLFEYFSETQRNKGNFPGRFSGRQFSNSRSEMNVSTLELGDSALYLCASSLDREGTQYFGPGTRLLVL.

A single count supports this clone. V and J are TRBV11-3 and TRBJ2-2; the D is unclear. The CDR3 spans 15 residues. V was clipped by 2 bases and J by 4 bases, with 11 bases between them. Germline CDR1 is SGHNT and CDR2 is YENEEA. In DNA, the CDR3 is TGTGCCAGCAGCTTAAAAGCTGGGGTCACCGGGGAGCTGTTTTTT. Amino acid sequence: CASSLKAGVTGELFF.

This clone was found a few times. The V gene is TRBV6-2 or TRBV6-3, the J gene TRBJ1-1; 8 bases line up with TRBD1. Germline V gene sequence: CDR1 MNHEY, CDR2 SVGEGT. The CDR3 has 15 residues. V lost 2 bases, J lost 5 bases, and 7 bases stayed unmatched. This chain's CDR3 is CASSYRQGFRTEAFF. In nucleotides, the CDR3 is TGTGCCAGCAGTTACAGACAGGGGTTTAGAACTGAAGCTTTCTTT.

The chain is built from TRBV27 and TRBJ2-1; TRBD1 aligns across 7 bases. The CDR3 contains 14 residues. The trim removed 9 bases at V and 9 bases at J, leaving 14 bases unmatched. Per the germline V gene, CDR1 is MNHEY and CDR2 is SMNVEV (reference sequence). The CDR3 here is CASSVGGIISEQFF. The CDR3 bases are TGTGCCAGTTCCGTAGGGGGCATCATAAGTGAGCAGTTCTTC.

The rearrangement links TRBV6-1 to TRBJ2-4; the match to TRBD2 covers 7 bases. V lost 2 bases, J lost 1 base, and 8 bases stayed unmatched. CDR1 is MNHNS and CDR2 is SASEGT in the germline V gene. The CDR3 loop spans 17 amino acids. The CDR3 sequence: CASSEMPGREAKNIQYF. The CDR3 coding sequence is TGTGCCAGCAGTGAAATGCCGGGGCGGGAGGCCAAAAACATTCAGTACTTC.

V gene TRBV19 combines with J gene TRBJ1-5; TRBD1 is a possible D gene (6 bases). The CDR3 extends over 15 amino acids. Trimming left V 7 bases short and J 0 bases short, with 13 bases between. CDR1 is LNHDA, CDR2 SQIVND, per germline (reference sequence). CDR3 region: CASIDRINSNQPQHF. As DNA, the CDR3 is TGTGCCAGTATAGACAGGATCAATAGCAATCAGCCCCAGCATTTT. Full variable domain (remainder filled in from reference TRBV19 and TRBJ1-5): DGGITQSPKYLFRKEGQNVTLSCEQNLNHDAMYWYRQDPGQGLRLIYYSQIVNDFQKGDIAEGYSVSREKKESFPLTVTSAQKNPTAFYLCASIDRINSNQPQHFGDGTRLSIL.

Only a few counts were recorded for this clone. The gene calls are TRBV6-2 or TRBV6-3 and TRBJ2-1, with 8 bases that match TRBD2. The germline gives CDR1 MNHEY, CDR2 SVGEGT. CDR3 length: 16 amino acids. J was trimmed by 2 bases and V by 5 bases; bases with no gene match: 8. Here the CDR3 reads CASSPLIGGAYNEQFF. Written as DNA, the CDR3 is TGTGCCAGCAGTCCATTGATCGGGGGGGCCTACAATGAGCAGTTCTTC.

J is TRBJ2-3 and V is TRBV6-5; D might be TRBD2 (5 bases). V shed 6 bases and J shed 7 bases, with 20 bases lying between them. The CDR3 is 15 residues long. Germline V gene lookup returns CDR1 MNHEY and CDR2 SVGAGI. CDR3 nucleotide sequence: TGTGCCAGCAGCACACTAACCCGGACTCAAAATACGCAGTATTTT. This encodes CASSTLTRTQNTQYF.

This sequence joins TRBV19 and TRBJ2-1; perhaps TRBD2 as D (5 bases). The CDR3 covers 15 residues. Germline loops: CDR1 LNHDA, CDR2 SQIVND (reference sequence). Between the trimmed V and J ends, which lost 8 bases and 4 bases, there was a span of 18 bases. The CDR3 loop is CASSLGGLPYNEQFF. The CDR3 DNA reads TGTGCCAGTTCTCTAGGAGGATTACCTTACAATGAGCAGTTCTTC.

The chain employs TRBV18 and TRBJ2-3; D is uncertain. Germline V lookup: CDR1 KGHSH, CDR2 LQKENI. The V end lost 3 bases, the J end lost 4 bases, and 11 bases lay between the germline ends. The length of the CDR3 is 14 residues. CDR3 sequence reads: CASSPNSAPDTQYF. CDR3 nucleotide sequence: TGTGCCAGCTCACCCAACTCGGCACCAGATACGCAGTATTTT.

The V and J genes are TRBV19 and TRBJ1-4; possible D gene TRBD1, 5 bases. The CDR3 has 12 residues. V gave up 5 bases and J gave up 8 bases, with 9 bases separating them. Germline V CDR1 and CDR2: LNHDA, SQIVND (reference sequence). CDR3 protein: CASSLDREKLFF. The CDR3 DNA reads TGTGCCAGTAGTCTTGACAGAGAAAAACTGTTTTTT.

The DNA of the CDR3 is TGTGCCACCTTACCGGCGAACACCGGGGAGCTGTTTTTT. It is translated as CATLPANTGELFF. The rearrangement links TRBV28 to TRBJ2-2, with D unclear. Trimming pared 10 bases from V and 0 bases from J, leaving 9 bases between. Germline V gene sequence: CDR1 MDHEN, CDR2 SYDVKM. This CDR3 has 13 amino acids.

This chain connects TRBV29-1 to TRBJ2-5; possibly TRBD2 for D (6 bases). Trimming stripped 3 bases from V and 3 bases from J, with 8 bases between. Germline V gives CDR1 SQVTM, CDR2 ANQGSEA. The CDR3 is 12 amino acids. CDR3 coding DNA: TGCAGCGTTGAGGAGGGAGAAGAGACCCAGTACTTC. Residues: CSVEEGEETQYF.

The V gene is TRBV11-3, the J gene TRBJ2-2; no reliable D call. V shed 5 bases and J shed 0 bases, with 7 bases lying between them. The CDR3 is 14 amino acids. Germline CDR1 is SGHNT and CDR2 is YENEEA. The CDR3 here is CASSPGANTGELFF. The CDR3 nucleotides read TGTGCCAGCAGCCCAGGAGCGAACACCGGGGAGCTGTTTTTT.

The rearrangement uses TRBV19 and TRBJ1-3; TRBD1 might be the D (6 bases). Germline V CDR1 and CDR2: LNHDA, SQIVND (reference sequence). CDR3 length equals 15 residues. V was cut by 7 bases and J by 2 bases, with 15 bases left in between. The CDR3 sequence is CASKDPGVPGNTIYF. In DNA, the CDR3 is TGTGCCAGTAAGGACCCAGGGGTCCCTGGAAACACCATATATTTT.

The CDR3 nucleotides are TGTGCCAGCATCCGGGACAGGAATAATTCACCCCTCCACTTT. Protein: CASIRDRNNSPLHF. The chain couples TRBV2 to TRBJ1-6, with 8 bases that match TRBD1. The germline V gene encodes CDR1 SNHLY and CDR2 FYNNEI. The V segment lost 7 bases and the J segment 5 bases; nucleotides outside the gene matches: 4. The CDR3 loop spans 14 amino acids.